This T cell receptor (beta chain) stems from a study of radiation and T cells in renal cell carcinoma. Study results and caveats: Baseline intratumoral clonotype presence is unknown without pretreatment biopsies. From baseline, blood top tumor clonotypes peaked at 2 weeks post-radiation.

Method: immunoSEQ multiplex PCR; TCRdb's copy keeps in-frame clones and lacks some. The table shows roughly 160,000 clones, with about 88% occurring only once. Points on this clone: Antigen unknown.

CDR1 and CDR2 (germline): LGHNA, YSLEER. The CDR3 loop spans 16 amino acids. The ends were cut back, 0 bases at V and 4 bases at J, with 10 bases in the middle. The time point here: blood 4 weeks post-SBRT, at nephrectomy. Treatment of the sample: 15 Gy SBRT to primary tumor, nephrectomy 4 weeks later. Blood was sampled at baseline, 2 weeks and 4 weeks after SBRT. The patient's renal cell carcinoma had clear cell pathology. This sequence originates from a woman in her fifties or sixties with renal cell carcinoma. The chain links TRBV4-3 to TRBJ1-6; D call uncertain. The sample in question was blood, obtained from a patient whose treatment included radiotherapy and nephrectomy. Here the CDR3 reads CASSQETASYNSPLHF. The CDR3 region has the DNA TGCGCCAGCAGCCAAGAAACAGCCTCTTATAATTCACCCCTCCACTTT.